A single sample gave rise to the 25 T cell receptor beta chains below, sequenced in a study of early T cells in non-severe SARS-CoV-2 infection. TCRdb passed the 5' RACE reads through MiXCR, listing each CDR3 protein once. The table has tens of thousands of distinct CDR3 sequences, around 9.3% seen once. The sample was whole blood, taken at baseline. These receptor sequences come from an adult who was a healthcare worker with PCR-confirmed SARS-CoV-2 infection or an uninfected control (not recorded which).

The chain combines TRBV18 with TRBJ2-7; 9 positions agree with TRBD2. There are 15 residues in the CDR3. V shed 4 bases and J 6 bases; nucleotides not matched to a gene: 10. Germline assignment: CDR1 KGHSH and CDR2 LQKENI. CDR3 loop: CASSRREGEGIEQYF. CDR3 DNA sequence: TGTGCCAGCTCACGGCGGGAGGGTGAAGGAATCGAGCAGTACTTC.

This clonotype showed up just a few times. The chain links TRBV14 to TRBJ2-7; 8 bases agree with TRBD1. The V gene end was trimmed by 2 bases and the J gene end by 2 bases; junction bases not matched to a gene: 5. This CDR3 contains 15 residues. Germline CDR1 reads SGHDN; CDR2 reads FVKESK. Here the CDR3 reads CASSQPGTGTYEQYF. The CDR3, as DNA: TGTGCCAGCAGCCAACCGGGGACAGGCACCTACGAGCAGTACTTC.

Ten or more counts support this clonotype. The rearrangement uses TRBV3-1 and TRBJ2-5; TRBD2 agrees at 8 bases. Per germline, CDR1 LGHDT and CDR2 YNNKEL (reference sequence). This CDR3 has 15 amino acids. The trim removed 1 base at V and 5 bases at J, leaving 6 bases unmatched. Written as DNA, the CDR3 is TGTGCCAGCAGCCAAGCAGCGGGAGCTGGCGAGACCCAGTACTTC. This sequence encodes CASSQAAGAGETQYF.

The gene calls are TRBV11-3 and TRBJ2-5; 8 bases agree with TRBD1. CDR1 is SGHNT and CDR2 is YENEEA in the germline V gene. V lost 10 bases, J lost 10 bases, and 8 bases stayed unmatched. The CDR3 spans 11 residues. The CDR3 DNA follows: TGTGCCACGGACAGGGCGGCAGGCCAGTACTTC. Its translation is CATDRAAGQYF.

V and J are TRBV2 and TRBJ1-5, with 7 bases lining up with TRBD1. The germline V gene encodes CDR1 SNHLY and CDR2 FYNNEI. The V gene end was trimmed by 3 bases and the J gene end by 6 bases; junction bases not matched to a gene: 8. The CDR3 spans 15 residues. CDR3 nucleotides: TGTGCCAGCAGTGACTCGACAGGGTACAGTCAGCCCCAGCATTTT. This codes for CASSDSTGYSQPQHF.

This clonotype was counted many times. The CDR3 DNA reads TGCGCCAGCAGTCACGGGGTTGGCGGGGAGCTGTTTTTT. As protein: CASSHGVGGELFF. The chain couples TRBV23-1 to TRBJ2-2, with a tentative D call TRBD2 (5 bases). TRBV23-1 carries the ORF label, with uncertain function. The CDR3 covers 13 residues. Trimming took 3 bases from V and 7 from J, leaving 9 bases between them.

This clonotype was detected many times. As DNA, the CDR3 is TGTGCCACCAGCAGGACAGGGGCCAACATCTATGGCTACACCTTC. This sequence encodes CATSRTGANIYGYTF. The chain combines TRBV15 with TRBJ1-2; TRBD1 aligns across 8 bases. The germline V gene has CDR1 LNHNV and CDR2 YYDKDF (reference sequence). V gave up 3 bases and J gave up 4 bases; unmatched junction bases: 7. The CDR3 has 15 amino acids. Combining the CDR3 with reference TRBV15 and TRBJ1-2 gives the whole variable domain DAMVIQNPRYQVTQFGKPVTLSCSQTLNHNVMYWYQQKSSQAPKLLFHYYDKDFNNEADTPDNFQSRRPNTSFCFLDIRSPGLGDTAMYLCATSRTGANIYGYTFGSGTRLTVV.

This chain links TRBV28 with TRBJ2-3; perhaps TRBD2 as D (6 bases). V was cut by 5 bases and J by 2 bases, with 11 bases left in between. Germline lookup yields CDR1 MDHEN and CDR2 SYDVKM. There are 14 residues in the CDR3. This CDR3 reads CASSGGTNTDTQYF. CDR3 DNA sequence: TGTGCCAGCAGTGGCGGGACGAACACAGATACGCAGTATTTT.

In its sample, this clonotype was seen a few times. The V and J genes are TRBV18 and TRBJ1-5; TRBD1 aligns across 7 bases. The CDR3 loop spans 15 amino acids. With V trimmed by 3 bases and J by 5 bases, 7 bases remained unmatched. Germline values: CDR1 KGHSH, CDR2 LQKENI. CDR3 sequence (DNA): TGTGCCAGCTCACCGGAACCAGGGGGTTATCAGCCCCAGCATTTT. It translates to CASSPEPGGYQPQHF.

The chain employs TRBV2 and TRBJ2-2; TRBD2 agrees at 8 bases. V shed 6 bases, J shed 7 bases, and the junction held 10 bases outside the gene matches. CDR3 size: 15 residues. CDR1 and CDR2 (germline): SNHLY, FYNNEI. CDR3 DNA sequence: TGTGCCAGCAGCCCTGGGACTAGTGGGATCGGGGAGCTGTTTTTT. It specifies CASSPGTSGIGELFF.

Of note for this clonotype: A read error is likely, as this CDR3 ends without the conserved phenylalanine or tryptophan. Because the CDR3's place on the DNA is in doubt, the DNA is left out and the CDR3 is given as listed by TCRdb. This CDR3 is CASSNQREEFS. The chain carries TRBV27 and TRBJ2-1; the DNA was not compared with TRBD2, the D call given in the table. Both ends counted, the CDR3 spans 11 residues. Germline loops: CDR1 MNHEY, CDR2 SMNVEV (reference sequence).

J is TRBJ2-3 and V is TRBV5-8; 10 positions match TRBD2. With V trimmed by 4 bases and J by 2 bases, 16 bases remained unmatched. Germline loops: CDR1 SGHTS, CDR2 YDEGEE. This CDR3 region has 19 residues. The CDR3 region has the DNA TGTGCCAGCAGCCCCAGGGGGCAGCGGACTAGCGGTTCCACAGATACGCAGTATTTT. It encodes CASSPRGQRTSGSTDTQYF.

This clonotype came up a few times. This chain connects TRBV10-3 to TRBJ2-3, with 9 positions matching TRBD2. The CDR3 consists of 14 residues. Germline trimming cut 7 bases from V and 1 base from J; bases unmatched to any gene: 3. Germline V lookup: CDR1 ENHRY, CDR2 SYGVKD. This chain's CDR3 is CAIKASGGTDTQYF. In DNA form, the CDR3 reads TGTGCCATCAAGGCTAGCGGGGGCACAGATACGCAGTATTTT.

This chain connects TRBV19 to TRBJ1-1, with D perhaps TRBD1 (6 bases). In germline, CDR1 is LNHDA, CDR2 SQIVND (reference sequence). Trimming cost V 4 bases and J 4 bases, with 13 bases left between them. The CDR3 is 14 residues long. The CDR3 DNA reads TGTGCCAGTAGTACCCAACAGGGTTCCACTGAAGCTTTCTTT. Protein sequence: CASSTQQGSTEAFF. The full variable domain, its missing parts supplied by reference TRBV19 and TRBJ1-1, is DGGITQSPKYLFRKEGQNVTLSCEQNLNHDAMYWYRQDPGQGLRLIYYSQIVNDFQKGDIAEGYSVSREKKESFPLTVTSAQKNPTAFYLCASSTQQGSTEAFFGQGTRLTVV.

With regard to this clonotype: At one end, the junction sequence differs from germline, possibly due to a read error. V is TRBV12-3 or TRBV12-4 and J is TRBJ2-5; 12 bases align to TRBD2. The CDR3 spans 18 residues. Here the CDR3 DNA reads TGTGCCAGCAGTTTAGCACTAGCGGGGGGCCCGTTTCAAGAGACCCGGTACTTC. Translated, it gives CASSLALAGGPFQETRYF.

This clonotype appeared many times. The V call is TRBV6-2 or TRBV6-3, the J call TRBJ2-3, with D tentatively TRBD1 (6 bases). This CDR3 has 18 residues. V lost 0 bases and J 4 bases, leaving 20 bases between the germline ends. Per the germline V gene, CDR1 is MNHEY and CDR2 is SVGEGT. The CDR3: CASSYSTLSPGHADTQYF. The CDR3 bases are TGTGCCAGCAGTTACTCAACCCTCTCACCGGGACACGCAGATACGCAGTATTTT.

This clonotype showed up many times. The CDR3 DNA reads as TGTGCCAGCAGCTCTGATTTTTCCGGGGGGTTCACAGATACGCAGTATTTT. It encodes CASSSDFSGGFTDTQYF. This chain uses TRBV7-8 with TRBJ2-3; 7 bases agree with TRBD2. Germline V gene data show CDR1 as SGHVS and CDR2 as FQNEAQ. J lost 2 bases, V lost 4 bases, and 12 bases had no gene match. The CDR3 extends over 17 amino acids.

This clonotype has at least ten counts. The chain combines TRBV7-8 with TRBJ1-2; 7 bases match TRBD1. V was clipped by 7 bases and J by 5 bases; unmatched bases: 7. The V gene's germline CDR1 is SGHVS and CDR2 FQNEAQ. This CDR3 has 13 amino acids. This chain's CDR3 is CASTEGARYGYTF. The CDR3 nucleotides are TGTGCCAGCACCGAGGGGGCGCGGTATGGCTACACCTTC.

J is TRBJ1-2 and V is TRBV4-1; no clear D gene. There are 15 residues in the CDR3. Germline V lookup: CDR1 MGHRA, CDR2 YSYEKL. Trimming cost V 1 base and J 8 bases, with 17 bases left between them. The CDR3 is CASSQGEQLGWGYTF. The CDR3 DNA follows: TGCGCCAGCAGCCAAGGGGAGCAGCTGGGATGGGGCTACACCTTC.

J is TRBJ2-7 and V is TRBV7-2; 7 positions match TRBD1. Germline V gene lookup returns CDR1 SGHTA and CDR2 FQGNSA. The CDR3 length is 14 residues. With V trimmed by 2 bases and J by 5 bases, 6 bases remained unmatched. The CDR3 DNA reads as TGTGCCAGCAGCTTACCCGGACAGGCAAACGAGCAGTACTTC. Translated: CASSLPGQANEQYF.

The chain recombines TRBV27 with TRBJ2-7, with TRBD1 as a possible D gene (6 bases). The germline V gene has CDR1 MNHEY and CDR2 SMNVEV (reference sequence). The CDR3 length is 15 residues. V was cut by 9 bases and J by 7 bases, with 25 bases left in between. CDR3 DNA sequence: TGTGCCAGTGGCAGCAACCGGGACACCAGGTCGGAGCAGTACTTC. Residues: CASGSNRDTRSEQYF.

This clonotype was counted a few times. The CDR3 reads CASSTRINTEAFF. The CDR3 DNA reads TGTGCCAGCAGCACCAGGATAAACACTGAAGCTTTCTTT. This chain joins TRBV11-2 and TRBJ1-1; D not resolved. The CDR3 consists of 13 residues. With 5 bases removed from V and 2 bases from J, the gap between germline ends came to 9 bases. The germline CDR1 and CDR2 sequences are SGHAT and FQNNGV.

The chain links TRBV19 to TRBJ2-7; a possible D gene is TRBD2 (6 bases). Between the trimmed V and J ends, which lost 6 bases and 2 bases, there was a span of 11 bases. Germline-derived CDR1 and CDR2 are LNHDA and SQIVND (reference sequence). CDR3 length: 13 residues. In DNA, the CDR3 is TGTGCCAGTAGCGGACTACTCGCCTACGAGCAGTACTTC. This gives the protein CASSGLLAYEQYF.

The sample holds many counts of this clonotype. This sequence joins TRBV5-1 and TRBJ2-1; weak D call: TRBD1 (6 bases). The V and J ends lost 0 bases and 13 bases respectively, with 8 bases between them. Germline-derived CDR1 and CDR2 are SGHRS and YFSETQ. This CDR3 has 11 amino acids. This CDR3 reads CASSLGTAQFF. As DNA, the CDR3 is TGCGCCAGCAGCTTGGGGACAGCTCAGTTCTTC.

This clonotype was observed many times. The genes are TRBV7-6 and TRBJ1-1; maybe TRBD1 (6 bases). The germline CDR1 and CDR2 sequences are SGHVS and FNYEAQ. V lost 2 bases and J 2 bases, leaving 12 bases between the germline ends. The CDR3 is 15 residues long. CDR3 protein: CASSLRGLPNTEAFF. In DNA form, the CDR3 reads TGTGCCAGCAGCTTACGGGGGCTGCCTAACACTGAAGCTTTCTTT.